This paragraph reports one T cell receptor (beta chain). Its matching antigen is unknown. Unique molecular identifiers tagged the TCR beta cDNA libraries. Once about 0.85 to 11 million T cells were used, roughly 500,000 cDNA molecules resulted. MiXCR, applied by TCRdb to the PCR reads, yields one record per CDR3 protein. The sample carries approximately 690,000 distinct CDR3 sequences, 55% to 60% recorded once. This sample was taken from a study of post-analysis software for immune sequencing data. Study information: In terms of disease course, relapsing-remitting, secondary progressive and progressive-relapsing multiple sclerosis were included.

Per germline, CDR1 LGHNA and CDR2 YSLEER. Trimming left V 0 bases short and J 3 bases short, with 17 bases between. The CDR3 has 17 residues. Study-wide results and limits: Controls' normalized Chao1 diversity significantly exceeded that of multiple sclerosis patients. Batch-mates among the samples co-clustered strongly by F measure. Relative to controls, patients had 5 or 6 TRBV segments at higher frequency, with TRBV5-6, TRBV5-1 and TRBV20-1 among these.

Sequences were obtained from blood. The rearrangement joins TRBV4-3 to TRBJ1-1; tentative D call: TRBD1 (5 bases). The TCR was taken from a girl under 10 years old with multiple sclerosis. The DNA of the CDR3 is TGCGCCAGCAGCCAAGAACCCGCAGGGTCGGAGGACACTGAAGCTTTCTTT. This codes for CASSQEPAGSEDTEAFF.